This passage covers 26 T cell receptor beta chains from one sample sequenced in a study of somatic mutations in cytotoxic T cells in rheumatoid arthritis. The table came from immunoSEQ multiplex PCR; TCRdb's copy has only in-frame clones and leaves some out. The top ten clones hold about 22% of a sample with roughly 14,000 clones, roughly 74% of them seen once. The sequencing sample was made of CD8+ T cells sorted from blood. These receptors originate from an adult with rheumatoid arthritis.

The chain uses TRBV15 and TRBJ1-2; D is unresolved. Trimming took 0 bases from V and 1 from J, leaving 12 bases between them. This CDR3 comprises 16 residues. Germline lookup yields CDR1 LNHNV and CDR2 YYDKDF (reference sequence). CDR3 region: CATSRERGLLNYGYTF. The CDR3 coding sequence is TGTGCCACCAGCAGAGAGAGAGGGCTGCTTAACTATGGCTACACCTTC.

The V and J genes are TRBV4-1 and TRBJ1-5, with D unresolved. Germline CDR1 and CDR2: MGHRA and YSYEKL. The CDR3 contains 14 residues. V lost 4 bases and J lost 5, with 12 bases in between. In DNA form, the CDR3 reads TGCGCCAGCAGCCTAAGGGCAGACGATCAGCCCCAGCATTTT. It encodes CASSLRADDQPQHF.

The genes are TRBV19 and TRBJ2-1; D is undetermined. This CDR3 has 12 amino acids. The germline V and J ends were trimmed by 2 bases and 8 bases, with 7 bases remaining between them. Germline V lookup: CDR1 LNHDA, CDR2 SQIVND (reference sequence). CDR3 nucleotides: TGTGCCAGTAGTATACCTTGGGATGAGCAGTTCTTC. Amino acids: CASSIPWDEQFF.

This chain connects TRBV10-2 to TRBJ2-7, with 7 nucleotides matching TRBD1. Germline V gene data show CDR1 as WSHSY and CDR2 as SAAADI. V lost 2 bases to trimming and J lost 6 bases; unmatched junction nucleotides: 7. CDR3 length: 14 amino acids. In nucleotides, the CDR3 is TGCGCCAGCAGTGAGACAGGGGTCCTCTCCGAGCAGTACTTC. Translating it yields CASSETGVLSEQYF.

This chain joins TRBV6-1 and TRBJ1-2; 10 bases fit TRBD1. The germline V gene has CDR1 MNHNS and CDR2 SASEGT. The CDR3 runs to 15 residues. Trimming removed 4 bases from V and 7 bases from J; junction bases left unmatched: 9. CDR3 nucleotides: TGTGCCAGCAGTGCGGACTCCGGGACAGGGGTTGGCTACACCTTC. This sequence encodes CASSADSGTGVGYTF.

This chain uses TRBV9 with TRBJ1-1; 9 nucleotides line up with TRBD1. This CDR3 spans 15 amino acids. V was clipped by 3 bases and J by 1 base; unmatched bases: 4. Germline values: CDR1 SGDLS, CDR2 YYNGEE. The CDR3 region has the DNA TGTGCCAGCAGCGCGGGACAGGGCGGGAACACTGAAGCTTTCTTT. Translated, it gives CASSAGQGGNTEAFF.

V usage is TRBV9 and J usage is TRBJ2-1; 9 positions agree with TRBD2. From germline, CDR1 is SGDLS and CDR2 YYNGEE. The CDR3 has 16 residues. With 7 bases clipped from V and 3 bases from J, the junction kept 11 bases outside the gene matches. This CDR3 is CASGPVRLAVYNEQFF. CDR3 bases: TGTGCCAGCGGTCCGGTCCGACTAGCGGTCTACAATGAGCAGTTCTTC. The variable domain in full, completed from reference TRBV9 and TRBJ2-1, reads DSGVTQTPKHLITATGQRVTLRCSPRSGDLSVYWYQQSLDQGLQFLIQYYNGEERAKGNILERFSAQQFPDLHSELNLSSLELGDSALYFCASGPVRLAVYNEQFFGPGTRLTVL.

The gene calls are TRBV19 and TRBJ1-5; maybe TRBD1 (6 bases). Deletions cut 3 bases from V and 0 bases from J, with 12 bases between. This CDR3 is built from 16 residues. Germline V CDR1 and CDR2: LNHDA, SQIVND (reference sequence). The CDR3 loop is CASSILAGASNQPQHF. CDR3 DNA: TGTGCCAGTAGTATTTTGGCAGGGGCTAGCAATCAGCCCCAGCATTTT. Looking up the rest from reference TRBV19 and TRBJ1-5 gives the full variable domain: DGGITQSPKYLFRKEGQNVTLSCEQNLNHDAMYWYRQDPGQGLRLIYYSQIVNDFQKGDIAEGYSVSREKKESFPLTVTSAQKNPTAFYLCASSILAGASNQPQHFGDGTRLSIL.

The chain joins TRBV9 to TRBJ1-1; D might be TRBD1 (6 bases). The CDR3 consists of 13 residues. Trimming pared 4 bases from V and 3 bases from J, leaving 10 bases between. CDR1 is SGDLS, CDR2 YYNGEE, per germline. This chain's CDR3 is CASSWGTYTEAFF. As DNA, the CDR3 is TGTGCCAGCAGCTGGGGGACATACACTGAAGCTTTCTTT.

The chain combines TRBV11-2 with TRBJ2-7; 9 bases match TRBD2. This CDR3 is 15 amino acids long. CDR1 and CDR2 from the germline V gene are SGHAT and FQNNGV. With V trimmed by 2 bases and J by 6 bases, 8 bases remained unmatched. CDR3: CASSLLVLAGSEQYF. CDR3 DNA: TGTGCCAGCAGCTTATTGGTACTAGCGGGTTCCGAGCAGTACTTC.

The chain carries TRBV7-2 and TRBJ2-2, with 9 bases matching TRBD1. The CDR3 has 15 residues. J gave up 5 bases and V 5 bases, and 6 bases lay outside the gene matches. CDR1 is SGHTA and CDR2 is FQGNSA in the germline V gene. The CDR3 spells CASSIGTGLTGELFF. The CDR3 nucleotides read TGTGCCAGCAGCATCGGGACAGGGTTAACCGGGGAGCTGTTTTTT.

Regarding this clone: Other DNA sequences in the same sample also yield this CDR3. V and J are TRBV27 and TRBJ2-1, with D unresolved. CDR1 is MNHEY, CDR2 SMNVEV, per germline (reference sequence). The length of the CDR3 is 12 residues. Trimming took 4 bases from V and 7 from J, leaving 8 bases between them. CDR3 in DNA: TGTGCCAGCAGTTACGGACCAAATGAGCAGTTCTTC. It encodes CASSYGPNEQFF.

This clone was observed a few times. The chain joins TRBV27 to TRBJ1-2, with D uncertain. The V end was cut by 3 bases, the J end by 7 bases, with 15 bases between. Germline assignment: CDR1 MNHEY and CDR2 SMNVEV (reference sequence). CDR3 length: 14 amino acids. The CDR3 is CASSLSLEGLGYTF. The CDR3 DNA reads TGTGCCAGCAGTTTGTCCCTCGAGGGTCTTGGCTACACCTTC.

The rearrangement joins TRBV13 to TRBJ2-1, with 11 bases identical to TRBD2. V lost 0 bases, J lost 2 bases, and 15 bases stayed unmatched. Germline V lookup: CDR1 PRHDT, CDR2 FYEKMQ (reference sequence). CDR3 size: 21 residues. The CDR3 protein is CASSLGLLAGGLRAPYNEQFF. CDR3 DNA: TGTGCCAGCAGCTTAGGGCTCTTAGCGGGAGGGCTCCGAGCCCCCTACAATGAGCAGTTCTTC.

This chain links TRBV29-1 with TRBJ2-1; the D gene is possibly TRBD2 (5 bases). V was pared by 6 bases and J by 0 bases, with 18 bases between. This CDR3 is built from 16 residues. The germline CDR1 and CDR2 sequences are SQVTM and ANQGSEA. The CDR3 region is CSVPFGRVSSYNEQFF. CDR3 coding DNA: TGCAGCGTCCCCTTTGGGCGGGTCAGCTCCTACAATGAGCAGTTCTTC.

This clone was seen a few times. The chain combines TRBV30 with TRBJ1-5; 9 bases map to TRBD1. CDR1 GTSNPN and CDR2 SVGIG come from the germline V gene (reference sequence). The ends lost 3 bases at V and 3 bases at J; junction bases unmatched: 3. The CDR3 consists of 14 residues. CDR3 sequence (DNA): TGTGCCTGGAGCCCACAGGGGGCCAATCAGCCCCAGCATTTT. Its protein is CAWSPQGANQPQHF.

The V gene is TRBV6-4, the J gene TRBJ2-1; TRBD2 matches 11 bases. This CDR3 has 17 amino acids. Germline lookup yields CDR1 MRHNA and CDR2 SNTAGT. The ends lost 4 bases at V and 10 bases at J; junction bases unmatched: 15. This CDR3 is CASSGRSGRAQEGEQFF. CDR3 nucleotide sequence: TGTGCCAGCAGTGGCCGTAGCGGGAGGGCCCAAGAGGGGGAGCAGTTCTTC.

This clone was seen a few times. The J gene is TRBJ2-3, the V gene TRBV7-3; D call uncertain. The V end was cut by 5 bases, the J end by 1 base, with 10 bases between. CDR3 length: 14 amino acids. CDR1 is SGHTA and CDR2 is FQGTGA in the germline V gene. Here the CDR3 DNA reads TGTGCCAGCAGCCCGGCCGAGGGCACAGATACGCAGTATTTT. Translation gives CASSPAEGTDTQYF.

This clone appeared a few times. The rearrangement joins TRBV6-1 to TRBJ1-1, with 10 bases lining up with TRBD1. Looked up from germline, CDR1 is MNHNS and CDR2 is SASEGT. V lost 8 bases, J lost 4 bases, and 4 bases stayed unmatched. The CDR3 loop spans 13 amino acids. In DNA, the CDR3 is TGTGCCAGCCTTGGACAGGGGGGCACTGAAGCTTTCTTT. It encodes CASLGQGGTEAFF.

This chain connects TRBV6-1 to TRBJ1-5; unclear D gene. Germline-derived CDR1 and CDR2 are MNHNS and SASEGT. V lost 1 base and J lost 8, with 18 bases in between. CDR3 length: 16 residues. In DNA, the CDR3 is TGTGCCAGCAGTGAAGGGGGTGGGAAAGAGGTAGAGCCCCAGCATTTT. This encodes CASSEGGGKEVEPQHF.

The chain joins TRBV9 to TRBJ2-5; 14 nucleotides agree with TRBD2. The CDR3 runs to 17 residues. Per germline, CDR1 SGDLS and CDR2 YYNGEE. V was pared by 5 bases and J by 5 bases, with 11 bases of the junction left unmatched. The CDR3 sequence: CASSRTGTSGSGETQYF. The CDR3 nucleotides read TGTGCCAGCAGTAGAACCGGGACTAGCGGGAGTGGGGAGACCCAGTACTTC.

The chain links TRBV29-1 to TRBJ2-1, with a weak D call TRBD2 (6 bases). Trimming pared 3 bases from V and 1 base from J, leaving 10 bases between. Germline CDR1 SQVTM, CDR2 ANQGSEA. There are 14 residues in the CDR3. The CDR3 loop reads CSVDGTGSYNEQFF. The CDR3 bases are TGCAGCGTTGACGGGACTGGGTCCTACAATGAGCAGTTCTTC.

This clone was seen only a few times. The same CDR3 arises from other DNA sequences in this sample as well. J is TRBJ2-7 and V is TRBV19, with 9 bases aligning to TRBD1. V shed 3 bases, J shed 2 bases, and the junction held 2 bases outside the gene matches. There are 14 residues in the CDR3. Looked up from germline, CDR1 is LNHDA and CDR2 is SQIVND (reference sequence). This chain's CDR3 is CASSIGTGPYEQYF. In DNA, the CDR3 is TGTGCCAGTAGTATCGGGACAGGGCCCTACGAGCAGTACTTC.

The CDR3 region has the DNA TGTGCCAGCAGCCGAAGTTTTGGGGCGCGGGAATATAATGAAAAACTGTTTTTT. It encodes CASSRSFGAREYNEKLFF. The rearrangement links TRBV28 to TRBJ1-4, with D perhaps matching TRBD1 (5 bases). V was trimmed by 6 bases and J by 4 bases, leaving 24 bases between them. This CDR3 spans 18 amino acids. CDR1 is MDHEN and CDR2 is SYDVKM in the germline V gene. Together with reference TRBV28 and TRBJ1-4, the CDR3 gives the full variable domain: DVKVTQSSRYLVKRTGEKVFLECVQDMDHENMFWYRQDPGLGLRLIYFSYDVKMKEKGDIPEGYSVSREKKERFSLILESASTNQTSMYLCASSRSFGAREYNEKLFFGSGTQLSVL.

The V gene is TRBV6-5, the J gene TRBJ2-7, with 7 nucleotides matching TRBD2. From germline, CDR1 is MNHEY and CDR2 SVGAGI. The CDR3 spans 15 residues. V gave up 2 bases and J gave up 2 bases; unmatched junction bases: 6. The CDR3 region is CASSYGSSGAYEQYF. DNA for the CDR3: TGTGCCAGCAGTTACGGCTCTAGCGGAGCCTACGAGCAGTACTTC.

In its sample, this clone was seen a few times. The chain employs TRBV15 and TRBJ2-7; TRBD1 agrees at 8 bases. Germline lookup yields CDR1 LNHNV and CDR2 YYDKDF (reference sequence). After removal of 4 bases from V and 5 bases from J, the junction contained 10 bases not matched to a gene. CDR3 length: 15 residues. CDR3: CATSIGPGGINEQYF. The CDR3 DNA follows: TGTGCCACCAGCATTGGGCCAGGGGGCATAAACGAGCAGTACTTC.